The clone carrying this T cell receptor (beta chain) was seen ten or more times. Germline lookup yields CDR1 SGHTA and CDR2 FQGNSA. Trimming shortened V by 4 bases and J by 0 bases, and 11 bases separated the two germline ends. The CDR3 is 15 amino acids. These data originate in a study of T cell repertoires in cytomegalovirus infection. Whole-study context: Carrying CMV and the relevant HLA type showed in public TCR beta signatures.

TCRdb recomputed calls from the reads with MiXCR, one row per CDR3 protein. This sample has about 490,000 distinct CDR3 sequences, with more than 20% found just once. The sequence came from a human donor in good health (CMV status not recorded). Some clones in this sample may be carry-over from other donors' samples. The genes are TRBV7-2 and TRBJ2-3; D is tentatively TRBD1 or TRBD2 (6 bases each). Sequencing input: PBMCs. This CDR3 is CASSSGAGSTDTQYF. The CDR3 DNA reads as TGTGCCAGCAGCTCGGGGGCGGGGAGCACAGATACGCAGTATTTT.